Given below is one T cell receptor (beta chain) in context. Each recovered donor of Cohort 3 presented with two negative PCRs, clearance, or symptom resolution. The authors' processing: By means of reference gene primer amplification, nucleated cell counts were estimated. The protocol was immunoSEQ multiplex PCR, while the TCRdb copy is restricted to in-frame clones and leaves out a portion. The DNA gave D and trimming, while V, J and clone size come from that table. The table includes 310,000 or so clones, around 90% detected once. These data originate in a study of blood T cell repertoires in COVID-19. The receptor's source is a young woman who had recovered from COVID-19. Sequencing input: PBMCs or T cells enriched from blood (not recorded which).

The CDR3 DNA follows: TGTGCCAGCAGCGTGAATCCGGTAGCTAGCACAGGGGGGACCGGGGAGCTGTTTTTT. This gives the protein CASSVNPVASTGGTGELFF. The V call is TRBV9, the J call TRBJ2-2; the match to TRBD1 covers 8 bases. The germline V gene encodes CDR1 SGDLS and CDR2 YYNGEE. V gave up 2 bases and J gave up 5 bases; unmatched junction bases: 17. The CDR3 is made up of 19 amino acids.